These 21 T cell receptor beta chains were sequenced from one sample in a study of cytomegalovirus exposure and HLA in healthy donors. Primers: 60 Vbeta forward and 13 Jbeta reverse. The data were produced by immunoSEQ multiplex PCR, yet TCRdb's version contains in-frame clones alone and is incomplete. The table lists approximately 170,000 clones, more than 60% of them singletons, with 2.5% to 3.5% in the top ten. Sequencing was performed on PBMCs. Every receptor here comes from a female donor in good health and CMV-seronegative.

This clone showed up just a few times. The CDR3 nucleotides read TGCGCCAGCAGCTCCCAGGGGCCCGTCACAGATACGCAGTATTTT. Protein sequence: CASSSQGPVTDTQYF. The chain joins TRBV5-1 to TRBJ2-3; weak D call: TRBD1 (6 bases). Germline V gene data show CDR1 as SGHRS and CDR2 as YFSETQ. V was pared by 3 bases and J by 2 bases, with 13 bases between. This CDR3 contains 15 residues.

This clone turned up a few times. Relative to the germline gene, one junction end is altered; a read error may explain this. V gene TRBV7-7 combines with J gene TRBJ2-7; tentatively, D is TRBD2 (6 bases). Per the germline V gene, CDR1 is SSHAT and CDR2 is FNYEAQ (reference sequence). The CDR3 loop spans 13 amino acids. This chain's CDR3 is CASSSGPGGEQYF. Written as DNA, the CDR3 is TGTGCTAGCAGCTCGGGACCCGGGGGCGAGCAGTACTTC.

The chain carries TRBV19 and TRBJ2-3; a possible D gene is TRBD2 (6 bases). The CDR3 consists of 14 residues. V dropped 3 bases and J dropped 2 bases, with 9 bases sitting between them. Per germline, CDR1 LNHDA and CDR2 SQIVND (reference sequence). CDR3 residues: CASSISSATDTQYF. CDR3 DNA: TGTGCCAGTAGTATTTCTAGCGCCACAGATACGCAGTATTTT. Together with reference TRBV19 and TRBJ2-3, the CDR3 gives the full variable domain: DGGITQSPKYLFRKEGQNVTLSCEQNLNHDAMYWYRQDPGQGLRLIYYSQIVNDFQKGDIAEGYSVSREKKESFPLTVTSAQKNPTAFYLCASSISSATDTQYFGPGTRLTVL.

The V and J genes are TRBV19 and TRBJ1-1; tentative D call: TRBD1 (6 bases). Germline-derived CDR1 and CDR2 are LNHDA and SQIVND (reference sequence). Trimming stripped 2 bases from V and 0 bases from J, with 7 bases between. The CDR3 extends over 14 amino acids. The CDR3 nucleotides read TGTGCCAGTAGTATACAGGGGCTGAACACTGAAGCTTTCTTT. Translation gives CASSIQGLNTEAFF.

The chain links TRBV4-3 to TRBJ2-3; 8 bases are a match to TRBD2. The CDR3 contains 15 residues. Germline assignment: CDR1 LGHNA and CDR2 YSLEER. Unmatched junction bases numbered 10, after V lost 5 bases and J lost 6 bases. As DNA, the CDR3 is TGCGCCAGCAGCTCGGACGGGGGGGCGAGGGATACGCAGTATTTT. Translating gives CASSSDGGARDTQYF.

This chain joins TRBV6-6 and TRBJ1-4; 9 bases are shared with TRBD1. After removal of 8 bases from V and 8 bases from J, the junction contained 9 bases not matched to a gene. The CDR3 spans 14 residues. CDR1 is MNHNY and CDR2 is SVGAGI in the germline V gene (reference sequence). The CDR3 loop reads CASAAGTGMEKLFF. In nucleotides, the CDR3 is TGTGCCAGCGCCGCCGGGACAGGGATGGAAAAACTGTTTTTT.

The CDR3 coding sequence is TGTGCCAGCAGCCCGACGACAGGGGGAAATCAGCCCCAGCATTTT. It codes for CASSPTTGGNQPQHF. The rearrangement uses TRBV7-9 and TRBJ1-5, with 9 bases that match TRBD1. Germline CDR1 is SEHNR and CDR2 is FQNEAQ (reference sequence). The CDR3 loop spans 15 amino acids. V was clipped by 5 bases and J by 4 bases; unmatched bases: 6.

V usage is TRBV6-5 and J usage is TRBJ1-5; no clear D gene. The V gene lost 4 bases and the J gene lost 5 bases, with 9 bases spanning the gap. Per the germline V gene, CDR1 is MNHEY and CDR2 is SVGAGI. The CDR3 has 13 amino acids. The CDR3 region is CASSSSSYQPQHF. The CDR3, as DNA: TGTGCCAGCAGTTCCTCCTCCTATCAGCCCCAGCATTTT.

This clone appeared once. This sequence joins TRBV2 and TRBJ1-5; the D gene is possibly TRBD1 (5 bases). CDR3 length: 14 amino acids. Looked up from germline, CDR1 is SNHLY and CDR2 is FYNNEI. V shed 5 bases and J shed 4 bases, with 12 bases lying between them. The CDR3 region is CASSTYSGNQPQHF. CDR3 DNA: TGTGCCAGCAGTACCTACTCAGGGAATCAGCCCCAGCATTTT. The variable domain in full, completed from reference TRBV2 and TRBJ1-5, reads EPEVTQTPSHQVTQMGQEVILRCVPISNHLYFYWYRQILGQKVEFLVSFYNNEISEKSEIFDDQFSVERPDGSNFTLKIRSTKLEDSAMYFCASSTYSGNQPQHFGDGTRLSIL.

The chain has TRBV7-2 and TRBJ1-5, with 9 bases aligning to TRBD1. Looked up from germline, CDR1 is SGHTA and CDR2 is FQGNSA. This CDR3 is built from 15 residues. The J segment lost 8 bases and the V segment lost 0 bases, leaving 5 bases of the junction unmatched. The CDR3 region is CASSLAGTGKKPQHF. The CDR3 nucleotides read TGTGCCAGCAGCTTAGCCGGGACAGGGAAGAAGCCCCAGCATTTT.

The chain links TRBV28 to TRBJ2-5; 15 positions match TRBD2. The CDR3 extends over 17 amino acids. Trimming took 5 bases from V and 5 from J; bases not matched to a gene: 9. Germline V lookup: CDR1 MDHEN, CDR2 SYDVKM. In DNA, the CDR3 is TGTGCCAGCAGTCGTCCGGGACTAGCGGGAGGAGGGGAGACCCAGTACTTC. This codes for CASSRPGLAGGGETQYF.

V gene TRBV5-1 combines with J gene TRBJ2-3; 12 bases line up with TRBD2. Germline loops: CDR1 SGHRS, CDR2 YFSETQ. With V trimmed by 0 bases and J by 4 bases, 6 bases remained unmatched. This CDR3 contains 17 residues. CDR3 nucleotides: TGCGCCAGCAGCTTGGATTCTAGCGGGGGGGCTTCAGATACGCAGTATTTT. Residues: CASSLDSSGGASDTQYF.

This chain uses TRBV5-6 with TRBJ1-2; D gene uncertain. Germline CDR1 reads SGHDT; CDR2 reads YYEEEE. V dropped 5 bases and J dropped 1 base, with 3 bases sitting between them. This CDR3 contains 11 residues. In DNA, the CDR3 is TGTGCCAGCAGACTTAACTATGGCTACACCTTC. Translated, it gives CASRLNYGYTF.

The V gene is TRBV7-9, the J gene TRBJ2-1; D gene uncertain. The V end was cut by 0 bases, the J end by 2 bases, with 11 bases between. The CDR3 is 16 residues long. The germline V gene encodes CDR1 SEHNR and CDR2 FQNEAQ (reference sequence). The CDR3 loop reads CASSLAAQMPYNEQFF. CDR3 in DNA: TGTGCCAGCAGCTTAGCGGCACAGATGCCCTACAATGAGCAGTTCTTC.

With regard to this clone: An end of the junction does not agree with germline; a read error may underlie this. The CDR3 protein is CSSSPYTGELFF. CDR3 nucleotides: TGTTCCAGCAGCCCGTACACCGGGGAGCTGTTTTTT. This chain connects TRBV7-3 to TRBJ2-2; D gene unclear. The germline gives CDR1 SGHTA, CDR2 FQGTGA. The CDR3 spans 12 residues.

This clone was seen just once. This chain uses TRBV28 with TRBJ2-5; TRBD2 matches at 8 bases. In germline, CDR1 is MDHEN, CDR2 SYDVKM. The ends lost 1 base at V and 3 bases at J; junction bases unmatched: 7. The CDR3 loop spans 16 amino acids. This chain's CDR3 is CASSLYGGGIKETQYF. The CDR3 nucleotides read TGTGCCAGCAGTTTATATGGCGGGGGGATTAAAGAGACCCAGTACTTC. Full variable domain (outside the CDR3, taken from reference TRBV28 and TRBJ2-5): DVKVTQSSRYLVKRTGEKVFLECVQDMDHENMFWYRQDPGLGLRLIYFSYDVKMKEKGDIPEGYSVSREKKERFSLILESASTNQTSMYLCASSLYGGGIKETQYFGPGTRLLVL.

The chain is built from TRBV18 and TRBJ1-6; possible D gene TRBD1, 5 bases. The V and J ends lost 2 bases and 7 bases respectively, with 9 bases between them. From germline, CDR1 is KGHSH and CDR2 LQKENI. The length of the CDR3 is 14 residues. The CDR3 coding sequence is TGTGCCAGCTCACCAGGTCCAGGGAATTCACCCCTCCACTTT. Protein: CASSPGPGNSPLHF.

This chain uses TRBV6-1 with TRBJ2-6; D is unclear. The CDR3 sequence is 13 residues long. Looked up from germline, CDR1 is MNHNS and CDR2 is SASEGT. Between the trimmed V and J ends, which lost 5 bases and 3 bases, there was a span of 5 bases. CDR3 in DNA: TGTGCCAGCAGTTCCGTTGGGGCCAACGTCCTGACTTTC. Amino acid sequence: CASSSVGANVLTF.

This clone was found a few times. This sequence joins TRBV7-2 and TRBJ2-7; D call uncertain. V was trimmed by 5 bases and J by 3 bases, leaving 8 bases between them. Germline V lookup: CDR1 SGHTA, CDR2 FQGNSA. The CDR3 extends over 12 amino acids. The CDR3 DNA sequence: TGTGCCAGCAGCCAAGAACTCTACGAGCAGTACTTC. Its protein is CASSQELYEQYF.

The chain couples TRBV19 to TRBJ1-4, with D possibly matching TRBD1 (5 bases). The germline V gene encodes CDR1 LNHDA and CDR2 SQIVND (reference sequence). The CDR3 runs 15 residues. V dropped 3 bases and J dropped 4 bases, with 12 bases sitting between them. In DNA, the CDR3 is TGTGCCAGTAGTATCCAGCCAGGGATTAATGAAAAACTGTTTTTT. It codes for CASSIQPGINEKLFF.

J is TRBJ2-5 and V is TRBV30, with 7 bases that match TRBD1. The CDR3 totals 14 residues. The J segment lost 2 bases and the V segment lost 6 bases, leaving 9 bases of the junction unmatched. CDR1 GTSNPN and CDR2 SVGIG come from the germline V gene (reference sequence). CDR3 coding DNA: TGTGCCTGCTTCTTACGGACAGGACAAGAGACCCAGTACTTC. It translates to CACFLRTGQETQYF.